Following are 7 T cell receptor beta chains from one sample sequenced in a study of T cell repertoires in cytomegalovirus infection. TCRdb re-called the reads through MiXCR, storing one row per CDR3 protein. This sample has fewer than 250,000 distinct CDR3 sequences, with more than 9% found just once. Sequencing used PBMCs. All receptors come from a human donor in good health (CMV status not recorded). Some clones in this sample may be carry-over from other donors' samples.

This clonotype was counted ten times or more. V and J are TRBV10-3 and TRBJ2-7; D is perhaps TRBD1 (6 bases). The germline V gene encodes CDR1 ENHRY and CDR2 SYGVKD. The CDR3 is 14 amino acids. V lost 3 bases to trimming and J lost 0 bases, with 9 bases between them. CDR3: CAISETGSSYEQYF. The CDR3 nucleotides read TGTGCCATCAGTGAAACAGGGAGCTCCTACGAGCAGTACTTC.

This clonotype was seen repeatedly, ten times or more. The chain carries TRBV7-9 and TRBJ2-1; D perhaps matches TRBD2 (5 bases). CDR3 length equals 14 residues. The V end lost 7 bases, the J end lost 0 bases, and 10 bases lay between the germline ends. Germline V gene sequence: CDR1 SEHNR, CDR2 FQNEAQ (reference sequence). The CDR3 DNA sequence: TGTGCCAGCATTAAGCGGCCCTCCTACAATGAGCAGTTCTTC. Its translation is CASIKRPSYNEQFF. The variable domain in full, with the rest retrieved from reference TRBV7-9 and TRBJ2-1, is DTGVSQNPRHKITKRGQNVTFRCDPISEHNRLYWYRQTLGQGPEFLTYFQNEAQLEKSRLLSDRFSAERPKGSFSTLEIQRTEQGDSAMYLCASIKRPSYNEQFFGPGTRLTVL.

This clonotype was recorded at least ten times. This chain uses TRBV7-8 with TRBJ2-1, with 9 bases matching TRBD2. Per the germline V gene, CDR1 is SGHVS and CDR2 is FQNEAQ. This CDR3 is built from 19 residues. J was trimmed by 0 bases and V by 5 bases; bases with no gene match: 14. CDR3 sequence (DNA): TGTGCCAGCAGCCCGGCCCTAGCGGGGTTCATCAGCTCCTACAATGAGCAGTTCTTC. Its protein product is CASSPALAGFISSYNEQFF.

The chain recombines TRBV3-1 with TRBJ1-3; no firm D call. V dropped 1 base and J dropped 1 base, with 8 bases sitting between them. Germline-derived CDR1 and CDR2 are LGHDT and YNNKEL (reference sequence). CDR3 size: 15 residues. CDR3 nucleotide sequence: TGTGCCAGCAGCCAAGTTACTGCATCTGGAAACACCATATATTTT. Protein sequence: CASSQVTASGNTIYF.

This clonotype was counted a few times. The rearrangement links TRBV5-1 to TRBJ1-3; D perhaps matches TRBD1 (5 bases). Germline V gene data show CDR1 as SGHRS and CDR2 as YFSETQ. This CDR3 is built from 17 residues. Between the trimmed V and J ends, which lost 0 bases and 0 bases, there was a span of 13 bases. CDR3 in amino acids: CASSLAGRGDSGNTIYF. For the CDR3, the DNA is TGCGCCAGCAGCTTGGCCGGAAGGGGAGACTCTGGAAACACCATATATTTT.

This clonotype was observed at least ten times. This rearrangement joins TRBV20-1 to TRBJ2-4; D assignment may be TRBD1 or TRBD2 (5 bases each). Germline CDR1 is DFQATT and CDR2 is SNEGSKA (reference sequence). The CDR3 extends over 12 amino acids. V was clipped by 4 bases and J by 5 bases, with 9 bases between them. This CDR3 reads CSATRGENIQYF. CDR3 nucleotide sequence: TGCAGTGCTACGAGGGGCGAAAACATTCAGTACTTC.

In nucleotides, the CDR3 is TGTGCCAGCAGTAGCCCGACAGGGGGGAACTATGGCTACACCTTC. Protein product: CASSSPTGGNYGYTF. The chain couples TRBV6-1 to TRBJ1-2; 9 positions match TRBD1. Germline CDR1 reads MNHNS; CDR2 reads SASEGT. This CDR3 spans 15 amino acids. V trimming: 5 bases; J trimming: 2 bases; junction bases outside the gene matches: 6.